These 2 T cell receptor beta chains were all obtained from the same sample, sequenced in a study of tissue T cells after allogeneic stem cell transplantation (dated 2022 in TCRdb). The protocol used for the library was the immunoSEQ multiplex PCR assay. This is the immuneACCESS table as TCRdb keeps it, with only in-frame sequences that have V and J called. A part of the clones is gone; compared with another copy, unresolved V genes explain less than half, and the rest is unexplained. This sample gives 15,000 to 20,000 clones in total; 70% of them show up just once. The ten top clones hold approximately 1% of the sample. The sample taken for sequencing was spleen. These receptors were obtained from a female BALB/c mouse in good health. The MHC haplotype of this strain is H2-d.

With regard to this clone: Germline and genes here are mouse. Read coverage stops 1 residue before the CDR3 terminus; the germline J gene supplies the remainder. The rearrangement links TRBV13-2 to TRBJ1-4; no clear D. Per germline, CDR1 NNHNN and CDR2 SYGAGS (reference sequence). V was clipped by 2 bases and J by 3 bases, with 2 bases between them. CDR3 length: 12 residues. CDR3 region: CASGDTNERLFF. The DNA read from the CDR3 is TGTGCCAGCGGTGACACCAACGAAAGATTATTT.

Worth noting for this clone: All gene names here are mouse names. The CDR3 is cut off 1 residue early in the read; its end comes from the germline J gene. J is TRBJ1-3 and V is TRBV29; D remains unclear. Trimming left V 8 bases short and J 0 bases short, with 11 bases between. The V gene's germline CDR1 is MSHET and CDR2 SYDVDS. The CDR3 spans 14 residues. CDR3 loop: CASARANSGNTLYF. The sequenced CDR3 bases are TGTGCTAGCGCCCGGGCGAATTCTGGAAATACGCTCTAT. Supplemented by reference TRBV29 and TRBJ1-3, the full variable domain reads DMKVTQMPRYLIKRMGENVLLECGQDMSHETMYWYRQDPGLGLQLIYISYDVDSNSEGDIPKGYRVSRKKREHFSLILDSAKTNQTSVYFCASARANSGNTLYFGEGSRLIVV.